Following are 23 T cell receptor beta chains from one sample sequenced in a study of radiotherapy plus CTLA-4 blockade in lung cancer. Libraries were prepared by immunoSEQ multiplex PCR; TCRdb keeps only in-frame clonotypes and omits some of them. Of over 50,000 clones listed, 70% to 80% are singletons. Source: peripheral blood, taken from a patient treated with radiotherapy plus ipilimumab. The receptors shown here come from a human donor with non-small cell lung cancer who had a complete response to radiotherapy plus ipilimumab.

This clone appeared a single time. Written as DNA, the CDR3 is TGTGCCAGCAGCGTAAGCGGGGGGGTACAAGAGACCCAGTACTTC. Protein sequence: CASSVSGGVQETQYF. The rearrangement joins TRBV9 to TRBJ2-5; 10 nucleotides match TRBD2. This CDR3 is 15 amino acids long. The V gene's germline CDR1 is SGDLS and CDR2 YYNGEE. Germline trimming cut 1 base from V and 2 bases from J; bases unmatched to any gene: 2. Combining the CDR3 with reference TRBV9 and TRBJ2-5 gives the whole variable domain DSGVTQTPKHLITATGQRVTLRCSPRSGDLSVYWYQQSLDQGLQFLIQYYNGEERAKGNILERFSAQQFPDLHSELNLSSLELGDSALYFCASSVSGGVQETQYFGPGTRLLVL.

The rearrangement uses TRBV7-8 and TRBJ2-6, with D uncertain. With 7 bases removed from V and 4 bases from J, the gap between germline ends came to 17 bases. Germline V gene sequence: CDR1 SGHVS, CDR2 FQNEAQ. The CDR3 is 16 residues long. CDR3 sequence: CASTQTRMTGANVLTF. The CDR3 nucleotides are TGTGCCAGCACCCAAACACGAATGACAGGGGCCAACGTCCTGACTTTC.

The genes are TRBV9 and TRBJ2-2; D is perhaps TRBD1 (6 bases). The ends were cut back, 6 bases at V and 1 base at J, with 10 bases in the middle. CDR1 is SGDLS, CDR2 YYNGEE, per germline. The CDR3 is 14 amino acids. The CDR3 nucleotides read TGTGCCAGCAAAGAGACAGGGAACACCGGGGAGCTGTTTTTT. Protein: CASKETGNTGELFF.

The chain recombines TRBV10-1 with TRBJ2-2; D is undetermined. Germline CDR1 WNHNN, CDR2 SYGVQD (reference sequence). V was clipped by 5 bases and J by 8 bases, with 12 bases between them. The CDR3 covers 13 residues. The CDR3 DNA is TGCGCCAGCAGTCGACCCCCCGGGGGGGAGCTGTTTTTT. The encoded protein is CASSRPPGGELFF.

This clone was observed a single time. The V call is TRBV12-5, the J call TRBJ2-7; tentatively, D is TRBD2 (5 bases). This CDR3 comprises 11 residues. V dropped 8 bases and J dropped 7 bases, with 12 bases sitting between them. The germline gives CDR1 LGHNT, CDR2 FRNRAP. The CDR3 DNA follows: TGTGCTAGTAGTGAGGGAACGGAGCAGTACGTC. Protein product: CASSEGTEQYV.

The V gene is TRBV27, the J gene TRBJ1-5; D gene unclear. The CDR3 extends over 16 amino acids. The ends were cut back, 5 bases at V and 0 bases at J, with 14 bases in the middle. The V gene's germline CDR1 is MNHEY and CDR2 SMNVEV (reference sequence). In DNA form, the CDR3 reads TGTGCCAGCAGTCCAGCAGGTCCCTATAGCAATCAGCCCCAGCATTTT. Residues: CASSPAGPYSNQPQHF.

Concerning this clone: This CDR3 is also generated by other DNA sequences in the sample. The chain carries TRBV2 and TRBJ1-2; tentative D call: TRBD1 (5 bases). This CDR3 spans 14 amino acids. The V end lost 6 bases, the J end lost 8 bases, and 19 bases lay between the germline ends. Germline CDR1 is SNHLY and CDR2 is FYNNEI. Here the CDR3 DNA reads TGTGCCAGCAGCCCCGAGGGGAGGGGTAGCGGCTACACCTTC. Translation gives CASSPEGRGSGYTF. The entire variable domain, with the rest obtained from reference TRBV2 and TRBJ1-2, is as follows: EPEVTQTPSHQVTQMGQEVILRCVPISNHLYFYWYRQILGQKVEFLVSFYNNEISEKSEIFDDQFSVERPDGSNFTLKIRSTKLEDSAMYFCASSPEGRGSGYTFGSGTRLTVV.

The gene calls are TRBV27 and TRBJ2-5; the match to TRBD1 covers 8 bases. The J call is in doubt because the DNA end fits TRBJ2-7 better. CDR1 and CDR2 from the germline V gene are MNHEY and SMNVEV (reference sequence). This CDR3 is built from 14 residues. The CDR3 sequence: CASRYGQGVYEQYF. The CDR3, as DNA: TGTGCCAGCAGGTACGGACAGGGAGTATACGAGCAGTACTTC.

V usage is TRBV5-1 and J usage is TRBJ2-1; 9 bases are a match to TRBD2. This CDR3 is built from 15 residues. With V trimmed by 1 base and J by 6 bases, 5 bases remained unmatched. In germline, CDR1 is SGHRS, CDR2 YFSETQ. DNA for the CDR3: TGCGCCAGCAGCTTGTCGGCGCGGGAGGGCAATGAGCAGTTCTTC. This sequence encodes CASSLSAREGNEQFF.

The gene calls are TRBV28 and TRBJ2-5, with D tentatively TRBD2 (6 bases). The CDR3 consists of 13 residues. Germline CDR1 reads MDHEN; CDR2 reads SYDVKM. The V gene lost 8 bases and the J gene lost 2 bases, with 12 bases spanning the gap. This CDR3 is CASGSGVQETQYF. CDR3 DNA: TGTGCCAGCGGTAGCGGAGTTCAAGAGACCCAGTACTTC.

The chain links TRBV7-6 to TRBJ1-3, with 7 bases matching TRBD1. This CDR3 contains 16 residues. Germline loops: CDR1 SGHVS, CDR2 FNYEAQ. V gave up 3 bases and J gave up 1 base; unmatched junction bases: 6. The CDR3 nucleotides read TGTGCCAGCAGCTTGCGCTCACAGGGGTCTGGAAACACCATATATTTT. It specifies CASSLRSQGSGNTIYF.

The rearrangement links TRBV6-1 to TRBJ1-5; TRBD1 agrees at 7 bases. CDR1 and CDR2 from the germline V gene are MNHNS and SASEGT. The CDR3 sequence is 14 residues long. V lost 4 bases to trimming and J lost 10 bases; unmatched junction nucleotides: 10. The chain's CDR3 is CASSARQGRLPQHF. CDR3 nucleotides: TGTGCCAGCAGTGCTAGACAGGGCCGATTACCCCAGCATTTT.

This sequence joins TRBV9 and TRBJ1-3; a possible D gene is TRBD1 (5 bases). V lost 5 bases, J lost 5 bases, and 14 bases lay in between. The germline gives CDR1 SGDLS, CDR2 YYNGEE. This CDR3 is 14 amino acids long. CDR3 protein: CASSGGQGRNTIYF. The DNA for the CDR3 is TGTGCCAGCAGTGGAGGGCAGGGAAGAAACACCATATATTTT.

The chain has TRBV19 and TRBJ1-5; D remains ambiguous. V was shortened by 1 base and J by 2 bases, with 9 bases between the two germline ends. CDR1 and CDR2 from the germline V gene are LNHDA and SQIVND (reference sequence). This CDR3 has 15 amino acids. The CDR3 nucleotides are TGTGCCAGTAGTATAGTTAGCACCGGCAATCAGCCCCAGCATTTT. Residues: CASSIVSTGNQPQHF.

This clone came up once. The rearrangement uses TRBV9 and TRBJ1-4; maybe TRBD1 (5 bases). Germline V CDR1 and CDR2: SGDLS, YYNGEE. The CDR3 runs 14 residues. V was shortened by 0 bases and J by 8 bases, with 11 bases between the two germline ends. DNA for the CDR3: TGTGCCAGCAGCGTAGGGGGCACAGCCGAAAAACTGTTTTTT. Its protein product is CASSVGGTAEKLFF.

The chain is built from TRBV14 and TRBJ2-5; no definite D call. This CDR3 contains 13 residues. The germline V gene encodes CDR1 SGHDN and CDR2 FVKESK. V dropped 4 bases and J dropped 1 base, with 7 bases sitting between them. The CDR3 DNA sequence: TGTGCCAGCAGCCGTTCAGTCCAAGAGACCCAGTACTTC. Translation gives CASSRSVQETQYF.

In nucleotides, the CDR3 is TGTGCCAGTAGTGTGACAGGGCCATATGGCTACACCTTC. Translating gives CASSVTGPYGYTF. J is TRBJ1-2 and V is TRBV19; TRBD1 matches 7 bases. Germline CDR1 is LNHDA and CDR2 is SQIVND (reference sequence). V lost 5 bases and J lost 5; bases outside the gene matches: 5. The CDR3 has 13 residues.

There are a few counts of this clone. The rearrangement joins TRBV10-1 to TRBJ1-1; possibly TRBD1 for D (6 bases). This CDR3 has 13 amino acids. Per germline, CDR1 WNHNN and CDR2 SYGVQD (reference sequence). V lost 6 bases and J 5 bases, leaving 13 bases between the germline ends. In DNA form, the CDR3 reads TGCGCCAGCAGAAGGACAGTAGGGACTGAAGCTTTCTTT. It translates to CASRRTVGTEAFF.

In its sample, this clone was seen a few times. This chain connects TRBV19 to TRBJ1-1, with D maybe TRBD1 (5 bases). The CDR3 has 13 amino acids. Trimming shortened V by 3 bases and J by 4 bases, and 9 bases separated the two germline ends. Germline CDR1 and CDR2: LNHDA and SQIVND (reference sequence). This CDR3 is CASSMKQATEAFF. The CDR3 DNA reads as TGTGCCAGTAGTATGAAACAGGCCACTGAAGCTTTCTTT.

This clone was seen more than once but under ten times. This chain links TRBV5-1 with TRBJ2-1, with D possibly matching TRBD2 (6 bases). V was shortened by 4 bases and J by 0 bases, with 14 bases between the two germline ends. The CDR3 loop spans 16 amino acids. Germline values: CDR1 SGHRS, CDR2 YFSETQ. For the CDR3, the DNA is TGCGCCAGCAGCGATCCGGGACTTAGCTCCTACAATGAGCAGTTCTTC. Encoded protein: CASSDPGLSSYNEQFF.

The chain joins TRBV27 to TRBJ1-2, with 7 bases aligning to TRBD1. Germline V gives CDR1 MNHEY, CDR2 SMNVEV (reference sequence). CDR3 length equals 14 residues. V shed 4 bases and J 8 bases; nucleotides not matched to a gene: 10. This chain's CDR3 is CASSSTPRTGGYTF. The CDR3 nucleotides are TGTGCCAGCAGTTCCACTCCCCGGACAGGCGGCTACACCTTC.

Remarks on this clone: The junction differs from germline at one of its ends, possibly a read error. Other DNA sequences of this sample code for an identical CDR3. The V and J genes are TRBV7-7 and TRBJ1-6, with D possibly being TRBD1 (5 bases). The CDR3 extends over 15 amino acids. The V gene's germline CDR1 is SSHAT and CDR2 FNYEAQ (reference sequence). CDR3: CASSPNDSVNSPLHF. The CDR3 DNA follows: TGTGCTAGCAGCCCTAACGACAGTGTTAATTCACCCCTCCACTTT. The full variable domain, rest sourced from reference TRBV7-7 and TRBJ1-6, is GAGVSQSPRYKVTKRGQDVTLRCDPISSHATLYWYQQALGQGPEFLTYFNYEAQPDKSGLPSDRFSAERPEGSISTLTIQRTEQRDSAMYRCASSPNDSVNSPLHFGNGTRLTVT.

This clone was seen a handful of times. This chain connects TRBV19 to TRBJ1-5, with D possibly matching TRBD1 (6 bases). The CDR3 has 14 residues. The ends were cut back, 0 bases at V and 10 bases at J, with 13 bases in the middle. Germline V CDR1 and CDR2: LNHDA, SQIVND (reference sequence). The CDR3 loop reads CASSIEGGSLPQHF. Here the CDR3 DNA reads TGTGCCAGTAGTATAGAAGGGGGATCTCTTCCCCAGCATTTT.